This TCR beta chain was obtained from a study of shared clonotypes between healthy human individuals (dated by TCRdb to the early 2020s). A note on the overall study: A couple of women and three men aged 18 to 49 years were included in the cohort. Each donor's leukapheresis produced roughly between about 0.9 and 9.5 billion PBMCs. To increase sequencing depth and limit assay-specific biases, different laboratories used diverse techniques to prepare libraries and sequence TCR repertoires. Blood TCR repertoires of five healthy adults were deeply sequenced to estimate repertoire size and the extent of clonotype sharing between individuals. Per donor, three plates each were used for CD4 naive and CD4 memory, two for CD8 naive, and one for CD8 memory. What the research found in general, with its limitations: Rarefaction of sorted-subset datasets indicated incomplete sequencing despite the large sequencing depth. Pairwise subsampling led to the expectation that sequencing depth would affect the degree of clonotype sharing among donors. Sampling was restricted to blood, and TCR repertoires in tissue are likely to differ from TCR repertoires in blood. Because the study included a small number of donors, the genetic and exposure-history diversity represented was limited. Clonotypes shared by all four sorted-subset donors showed higher generation probabilities than non-shared clonotypes. Roughly 5% of naive CD4, 3.5% of naive CD8, approximately 2% of memory CD4, and approximately 0.4% of memory CD8 clonotypes were shared across several donors. Larger estimated clonotype richness was generally found for naive subsets than for memory subsets.

Regarding this clone: Its target antigen remains unknown. Per-base qualities were not stored, and no clone one base away is much larger.

The donors were healthy, HIV-negative adults who had no recently reported acute infections or vaccinations. All donors were Caucasian adults living in Nashville, Tennessee, USA. Magnetic negative selection was used to enrich CD4+ T cells, after which naive cells were positively selected on CD45RA and the negative fraction became the memory subset. Blood was collected by leukapheresis, and PBMCs were isolated by Ficoll-Histopaque density gradient centrifugation and then cryopreserved in liquid nitrogen vapor phase. Analytical flow cytometry was used to check the purity and quantity of each magnetically sorted T cell population. Each sorted fraction had its genomic DNA isolated and then quantified by UV absorbance on a Nanodrop 2000c. TCR CDR3 regions were amplified from genomic DNA by multiplex PCR using the deep immunoSEQ assay. For each cell subset, the extracted genomic DNA was distributed evenly across all wells of several immunoSEQ 96-well plates, and each plate served as one replicate. For sorted subsets, about 200 ng genomic DNA, equal to 30,000 to 35,000 T cell genomes, was loaded into each replicate PCR. Purified libraries were quantified with a Qubit 3.0 fluorometer, sized on a Bioanalyzer 2100, and re-quantified with the KAPA Library Quantification kit. A separate single-read 150-cycle Illumina NextSeq 550 flow cell was used to sequence each immunoSEQ 96-well plate. The study's own analysis went as follows. Because the immunoSEQ output included only junctional sequences and no quality scores, the filtering could not be the same as the filtering used for full-length reads. To assign V/J genes and CDR3, sequences were annotated against IMGT germline references using PyIR, a Python wrapper for IgBLAST v1.9. Reads were filtered out if the reads had weak V/J assignments (E-value above 1e-6), no CDR3, stop codons, out-of-frame junctions, or ambiguous translated residues. A V3J clonotype was defined by an identical inferred V gene, J gene, and CDR3 amino acid sequence. The percentage overlap between two repertoires was calculated by dividing the number of shared unique clonotypes by the size of the smaller repertoire. Richness of each repertoire was evaluated using RTK rarefaction, the Chao1 estimator, and Recon v2.1 estimates of unobserved clonotypes. Generation probabilities were computed with OLGA for all TCRbeta clonotypes obtained by the gDNA method from several donors. In TCRdb, the immuneACCESS table is reduced to in-frame sequences with V and J assigned. These tables do not hold every clone; where another copy was compared, an unresolved V gene accounts for under half, and the others remain unexplained. The D gene and trimming were derived from the DNA, and the V and J assignments and clone size from that table. Within this sample are about 2.4 million clones, with approximately 94% of them counted one time only. The ten biggest clones cover roughly 0.36% of the sample.

V loses 7 bases at its end and J loses 10 bases; junction bases beyond the gene matches: 15. The germline V gene encodes CDR1 SNHLY and CDR2 FYNNEI. The CDR3 spans 14 residues, from the cysteine through the phenylalanine. Of all the DNA, just the CDR3 is kept, 42 bases in frame from base 1. Sequenced input: naive CD4+ T cells from PBMCs. The sample's cell subset or site, from its label and the paper: CD45RA+ positively selected. The sequence joins TRBV2 to TRBJ2-5, and 7 junctional nucleotides match TRBD1. This clonotype was sampled from a man aged 18 to 35 in good health. Some clones in this sample may be carry-over from other donors' samples. The CDR3: CASKTGTTQGVQYF. In nucleotide form, the sequence is TGTGCCAGCAAGACAGGGACCACACAAGGGGTCCAGTACTTC.